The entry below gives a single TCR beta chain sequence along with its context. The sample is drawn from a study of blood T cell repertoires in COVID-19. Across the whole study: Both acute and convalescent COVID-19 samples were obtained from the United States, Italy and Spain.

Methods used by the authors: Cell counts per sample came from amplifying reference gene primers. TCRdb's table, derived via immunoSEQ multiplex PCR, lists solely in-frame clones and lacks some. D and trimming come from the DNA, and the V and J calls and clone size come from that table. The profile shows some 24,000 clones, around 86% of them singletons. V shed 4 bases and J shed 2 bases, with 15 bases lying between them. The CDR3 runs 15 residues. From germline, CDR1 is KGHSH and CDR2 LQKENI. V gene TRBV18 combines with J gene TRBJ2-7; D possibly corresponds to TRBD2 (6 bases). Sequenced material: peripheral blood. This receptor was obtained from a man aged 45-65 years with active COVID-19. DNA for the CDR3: TGTGCCAGCTCACTCTCCCGGGACTCAACCTACGAGCAGTACTTC. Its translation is CASSLSRDSTYEQYF.